This T cell receptor beta chain comes out of a study of a mutant IDH1 vaccine in newly diagnosed glioma (dated by TCRdb to about 2021). At the level of the whole study: The 30 to 40 treated patients were roughly 62% male and roughly 40% female, with a mean age of 40.4 years. Before enrollment, patients had received standard therapy of radiotherapy alone, temozolomide alone, or radiochemotherapy with temozolomide; most received the combination. Peripheral blood samples were drawn at six visits, namely V03 (baseline), V05, V07, V10, V12 and V13. For exploratory analyses, about 25 treated patients had longitudinal TCRB deep sequencing done wherever samples were available.

Library generation was performed with the immunoSEQ multiplex PCR assay. The hsTCRB Kit was used according to the manufacturer's protocol to amplify rearranged TCR beta chain sequences. Sequencing of TCRB libraries was carried out on an Illumina MiSeq. The study's own analysis went as follows. The proprietary platform of the kit vendor was used for demultiplexing, trimming and gene mapping. Imported from immuneACCESS, the table was reduced by TCRdb to in-frame sequences with V and J called. These copies leave out some clones; in studies compared against another copy, an unresolved V gene accounts for under half, and the cause of the remainder is not known. The V and J calls and clone size are taken from that table; D and trimming were inferred from the DNA. The sample records some 95,000 clones, 80% of which are singletons. The top ten clonotypes cover roughly 6.9% of the sample. CDR3 length: 15 amino acids, cysteine to phenylalanine. CDR3 DNA is the only sequence kept; it has 45 bases, read in frame from the first base. V and J are trimmed by 5 bases and 5 bases, and the gene matches miss 9 bases of the junction. CDR1 and CDR2 (LNHNV, YYDKDF) derive from the germline V gene (reference sequence).

In light of the paper, this sample's time point label describes: baseline, week 1 (first vaccination visit). What this sample's treatment or condition label stands for: pre-vaccination baseline after standard-of-care therapy. The donors had newly diagnosed IDH1-mutant astrocytomas of WHO grade 3 or 4 that showed loss of nuclear ATRX. The samples were drawn from NOA16, a multicentre, single-arm, open-label phase I trial in Germany that tested a mutant IDH1 peptide vaccine in humans for the first time. Blood drawn at visit V03 was used as the baseline sample for immunogenicity testing. Genomic DNA for TCRB sequencing was extracted from EDTA blood using the DNeasy Blood and Tissue Kit. With regard to this clone: Its recognized antigen is unknown. No per-base quality is available; no much larger clone lies one base away.

What the work shows at the level of the full study, not this receptor alone: Pseudoprogression seemed to be unrelated to changes in the top peripheral T cell clonotypes found by TCRB sequencing. Immune responses induced by the vaccine were seen in 90% to 95% of patients across multiple MHC alleles. PBMC samples for TCRB deep sequencing were selected based on availability. The authors stated that sample limitations prevented analyses of patient blood samples from being reproduced.

This sequence was found in a man aged 40-49 years with glioma. The V and J segments used are TRBV15 and TRBJ1-1; 9 central bases correspond to TRBD1. This specimen was PBMCs, taken from a glioma patient treated with radiotherapy, temozolomide or both. CDR3 protein: CATSARDRERTEAFF. DNA sequence: TGTGCCACCAGCGCCCGGGACAGGGAGCGGACTGAAGCTTTCTTT.